In this sample, the clone carrying this T cell receptor beta chain turned up a few times. These data come from a study of T-cell memory formation after mild COVID-19. Study at large: TCR clusters were largely donor specific.

MiXCR, applied by TCRdb to the 5' RACE reads, yields one record per CDR3 protein. The table includes a few hundred thousand distinct CDR3 sequences, approximately 15% detected once. Germline CDR1 reads DFQATT; CDR2 reads SNEGSKA (reference sequence). The V segment lost 6 bases and the J segment 3 bases; nucleotides outside the gene matches: 11. This CDR3 comprises 14 residues. What was sequenced was PBMCs or a T cell subset sorted from them (not recorded which). The TCR originated in a young man who had mild COVID-19 (a few samples of this study predate the infection). Cell type and time point are not known. This sequence joins TRBV20-1 and TRBJ2-7; TRBD1 matches at 7 bases. This CDR3 is CSARDPRGNYEQYF. CDR3 bases: TGCAGTGCCCGGGACCCCAGGGGGAACTACGAGCAGTACTTC.